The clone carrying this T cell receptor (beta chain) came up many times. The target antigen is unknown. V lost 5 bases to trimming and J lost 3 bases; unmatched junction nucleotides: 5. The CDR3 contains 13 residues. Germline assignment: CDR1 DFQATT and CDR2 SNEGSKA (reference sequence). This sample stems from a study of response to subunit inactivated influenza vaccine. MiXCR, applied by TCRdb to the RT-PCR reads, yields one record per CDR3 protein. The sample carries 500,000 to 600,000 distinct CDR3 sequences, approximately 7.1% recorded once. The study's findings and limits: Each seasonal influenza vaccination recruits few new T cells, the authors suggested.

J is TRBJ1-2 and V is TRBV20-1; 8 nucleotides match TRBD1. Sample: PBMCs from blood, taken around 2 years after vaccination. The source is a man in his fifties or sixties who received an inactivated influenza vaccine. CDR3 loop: CSAPTGVDYGYTF. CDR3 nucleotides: TGCAGTGCTCCGACAGGGGTTGACTATGGCTACACCTTC.